This T cell receptor beta chain emerged from a study of CD4 T cells in relation to SARS-CoV-2 and coronaviruses. Study as a whole: Convalescent donors were aged about 21 to 75, with median roughly 40 years. Of the patients, about 8 were male, a few female, two Hispanic. Regarding the study as a whole: Memory recall responses, not primary responses primed in culture, are what the assay detects.

The CDR3 covers 14 residues. Trimming left V 1 base short and J 2 bases short, with 9 bases between. Germline V CDR1 and CDR2: SGHRS, YFSETQ. With regard to this clone: No antigen is known for it.

TCRdb's table, derived via immunoSEQ multiplex PCR, lists solely in-frame clones and lacks some. The sample shows approximately 50,000 clones, roughly nine tenths of them seen only once. The TCR was taken from an adult with COVID-19. The chain is built from TRBV5-1 and TRBJ2-5, with D perhaps TRBD2 (6 bases). What was sequenced was naive CD4+ T cells from PBMCs. Subset defined: naive CD4+ T cells isolated by negative enrichment. The CDR3 coding sequence is TGCGCCAGCAGCTTGTCCGGGGGACAAGAGACCCAGTACTTC. As protein: CASSLSGGQETQYF.